Below, 20 T cell receptor beta chains from the same sample are listed, as sequenced in a study of T cell responses to AZD1222 COVID-19 vaccine. Profiling relied on immunoSEQ multiplex PCR, and the TCRdb table lists in-frame clones only, not all of them. The sample carries 130,000 or so clones, 86% recorded once. Sequences were derived from peripheral blood, sampled on day 0 of AZD1222 vaccination. The receptors here all came from an adult in good health.

This chain joins TRBV27 and TRBJ1-1; D not resolved. CDR1 MNHEY and CDR2 SMNVEV come from the germline V gene (reference sequence). Trimming stripped 2 bases from V and 4 bases from J, with 20 bases between. The CDR3 has 17 amino acids. CDR3: CASSLRDKWQPSTEAFF. CDR3 sequence (DNA): TGTGCCAGCAGTTTAAGAGATAAGTGGCAGCCAAGCACTGAAGCTTTCTTT.

The gene calls are TRBV6-5 and TRBJ1-3, with D maybe TRBD1 (6 bases). The ends were cut back, 4 bases at V and 4 bases at J, with 11 bases in the middle. Germline CDR1 MNHEY, CDR2 SVGAGI. This CDR3 has 14 amino acids. The CDR3 DNA follows: TGTGCCAGCAGTTCGCCAGGGGTGGGAAACACCATATATTTT. Translation gives CASSSPGVGNTIYF.

V is TRBV2 and J is TRBJ1-6, with 7 nucleotides matching TRBD1. V lost 8 bases and J lost 5; bases outside the gene matches: 6. This CDR3 spans 14 amino acids. Germline assignment: CDR1 SNHLY and CDR2 FYNNEI. This chain's CDR3 is CASEAGTDNSPLHF. In DNA form, the CDR3 reads TGTGCCAGCGAGGCGGGGACAGATAATTCACCCCTCCACTTT.

The rearrangement joins TRBV21-1 to TRBJ1-2. TRBV21-1 is noted as a pseudogene. CDR3 length equals 15 residues. CDR3 loop: CASSDSMSKDYGYTF. The CDR3 DNA sequence: TGTGCCAGCAGCGACTCAATGAGTAAGGACTATGGCTACACCTTC.

V gene TRBV7-9 combines with J gene TRBJ2-1, with D hard to call. Germline V gene data show CDR1 as SEHNR and CDR2 as FQNEAQ (reference sequence). The V gene lost 3 bases and the J gene lost 5 bases, with 11 bases spanning the gap. The CDR3 covers 14 residues. CDR3 nucleotide sequence: TGTGCCAGCAGCTTGGTTCCCGCCAACAATGAGCAGTTCTTC. Protein sequence: CASSLVPANNEQFF.

V is TRBV6-5 and J is TRBJ1-1; no firm D call. The V gene lost 2 bases and the J gene lost 6 bases, with 10 bases spanning the gap. This CDR3 spans 13 amino acids. Germline V lookup: CDR1 MNHEY, CDR2 SVGAGI. The chain's CDR3 is CASSYTGLAEAFF. The CDR3 coding sequence is TGTGCCAGCAGTTACACCGGGTTGGCTGAAGCTTTCTTT.

V and J are TRBV9 and TRBJ2-7, with unresolved D. V was trimmed by 1 base and J by 3 bases, leaving 8 bases between them. Germline lookup yields CDR1 SGDLS and CDR2 YYNGEE. There are 13 residues in the CDR3. For the CDR3, the DNA is TGTGCCAGCAGCGTATACAGTGGCTACGAGCAGTACTTC. It yields the protein CASSVYSGYEQYF. Full variable domain (rest looked up from reference TRBV9 and TRBJ2-7): DSGVTQTPKHLITATGQRVTLRCSPRSGDLSVYWYQQSLDQGLQFLIQYYNGEERAKGNILERFSAQQFPDLHSELNLSSLELGDSALYFCASSVYSGYEQYFGPGTRLTVT.

This chain links TRBV13 with TRBJ2-7; 9 nucleotides match TRBD1. Germline V gene sequence: CDR1 PRHDT, CDR2 FYEKMQ (reference sequence). CDR3 length: 15 amino acids. The V and J ends lost 6 bases and 2 bases, in that order; junction bases with no gene match: 8. CDR3 sequence: CASRLQGAMPYEQYF. CDR3 nucleotides: TGTGCCAGCAGACTACAGGGGGCGATGCCCTACGAGCAGTACTTC.

This chain joins TRBV6-5 and TRBJ1-5; D unclear. The CDR3 totals 13 residues. Trimming removed 5 bases from V and 5 bases from J, with 10 bases in between. Germline V gives CDR1 MNHEY, CDR2 SVGAGI. Here the CDR3 reads CASSPGDYQPQHF. The CDR3 bases are TGTGCCAGCAGTCCCGGGGATTATCAGCCCCAGCATTTT.

The rearrangement uses TRBV5-1 and TRBJ2-7; D uncertain. V shed 0 bases and J shed 6 bases, with 4 bases lying between them. This CDR3 is 11 amino acids long. Looked up from germline, CDR1 is SGHRS and CDR2 is YFSETQ. CDR3 sequence reads: CASSLGGEQYF. CDR3 sequence (DNA): TGCGCCAGCAGCTTGGGAGGCGAGCAGTACTTC. Filled out from reference TRBV5-1 and TRBJ2-7, the complete variable domain reads KAGVTQTPRYLIKTRGQQVTLSCSPISGHRSVSWYQQTPGQGLQFLFEYFSETQRNKGNFPGRFSGRQFSNSRSEMNVSTLELGDSALYLCASSLGGEQYFGPGTRLTVT.

The chain couples TRBV12-3 or TRBV12-4 to TRBJ2-3; 8 bases map to TRBD1. V lost 4 bases and J lost 13; bases outside the gene matches: 4. The CDR3 consists of 11 residues. CDR3 in amino acids: CASSYRQGKYF. The CDR3 DNA reads TGTGCCAGCAGTTACCGACAGGGGAAGTATTTT.

This clone was observed a single time. Other DNA sequences in this specimen translate into the identical CDR3. The chain joins TRBV7-9 to TRBJ1-5; D ambiguous. This CDR3 is built from 15 residues. Trimming took 1 base from V and 7 from J, leaving 14 bases between them. CDR1 and CDR2 from the germline V gene are SEHNR and FQNEAQ (reference sequence). CDR3 loop: CASSLGAEGGQPQHF. The CDR3 DNA follows: TGTGCCAGCAGCTTAGGGGCGGAGGGAGGACAGCCCCAGCATTTT.

The DNA of the CDR3 is TGCGCCAGCAGCCCCGGGACAGGGGGCCGCGAGACCCAGTACTTC. Its translation is CASSPGTGGRETQYF. The rearrangement uses TRBV4-3 and TRBJ2-5; 12 positions agree with TRBD1. The CDR3 covers 15 residues. Germline trimming cut 4 bases from V and 5 bases from J; bases unmatched to any gene: 5. Germline lookup yields CDR1 LGHNA and CDR2 YSLEER.

V and J are TRBV7-2 and TRBJ1-2; D gene ambiguous. This CDR3 has 15 residues. V was cut by 0 bases and J by 1 base, with 9 bases left in between. In germline, CDR1 is SGHTA, CDR2 FQGNSA. The CDR3 sequence: CASSLAAGINYGYTF. The CDR3 coding sequence is TGTGCCAGCAGCTTAGCGGCAGGAATTAACTATGGCTACACCTTC. The variable domain in full, with the rest retrieved from reference TRBV7-2 and TRBJ1-2, is GAGVSQSPSNKVTEKGKDVELRCDPISGHTALYWYRQSLGQGLEFLIYFQGNSAPDKSGLPSDRFSAERTGGSVSTLTIQRTQQEDSAVYLCASSLAAGINYGYTFGSGTRLTVV.

The V call is TRBV4-1, the J call TRBJ2-3; D gene uncertain. Germline V CDR1 and CDR2: MGHRA, YSYEKL. The CDR3 length is 17 residues. Trimming took 1 base from V and 0 from J, leaving 14 bases between them. In DNA form, the CDR3 reads TGCGCCAGCAGCCAAGGCCCAGCTCAGAGTAGCACAGATACGCAGTATTTT. This sequence encodes CASSQGPAQSSTDTQYF.

CDR3 coding DNA: TGTGCCAGCAGATTAGCGGGGGGGTGGAATGAGCAGTTCTTC. It encodes CASRLAGGWNEQFF. The chain recombines TRBV2 with TRBJ2-1; 11 positions agree with TRBD2. This CDR3 comprises 14 residues. The V gene's germline CDR1 is SNHLY and CDR2 FYNNEI. The junction had 5 bases not matched to a gene; V was cut back by 6 bases and J by 7 bases.

The chain is built from TRBV30 and TRBJ2-7; tentative D call: TRBD1 (5 bases). This CDR3 region has 12 residues. V was shortened by 0 bases and J by 6 bases, with 9 bases between the two germline ends. Germline-derived CDR1 and CDR2 are GTSNPN and SVGIG (reference sequence). This chain's CDR3 is CAWSVARGEQYF. The CDR3 DNA sequence: TGTGCCTGGAGTGTAGCAAGGGGCGAGCAGTACTTC.

V gene TRBV2 combines with J gene TRBJ1-4; the match to TRBD1 covers 8 bases. V shed 6 bases, J shed 7 bases, and the junction held 7 bases outside the gene matches. Per the germline V gene, CDR1 is SNHLY and CDR2 is FYNNEI. The CDR3 is made up of 14 amino acids. The CDR3 protein is CASRWTGSTEKLFF. The CDR3 nucleotides are TGTGCCAGCAGGTGGACAGGGAGCACTGAAAAACTGTTTTTT.

The chain recombines TRBV27 with TRBJ2-1; D might be TRBD1 (5 bases). Germline V gene data show CDR1 as MNHEY and CDR2 as SMNVEV (reference sequence). The germline V and J ends were trimmed by 7 bases and 4 bases, with 14 bases remaining between them. CDR3 size: 14 residues. CDR3 loop: CASTIWPGYNEQFF. The CDR3 DNA is TGTGCCAGCACCATATGGCCAGGGTACAATGAGCAGTTCTTC.

The genes are TRBV7-2 and TRBJ1-2, with TRBD1 matching 8 bases. CDR3 length: 14 residues. Germline values: CDR1 SGHTA, CDR2 FQGNSA. V shed 5 bases, J shed 8 bases, and the junction held 10 bases outside the gene matches. CDR3 sequence (DNA): TGTGCCAGCAGCCCCGCAGGGGGCGCATTAGGCTACACCTTC. Residues: CASSPAGGALGYTF.